What follows describes a single T cell receptor (beta chain). The target antigen is unknown. This CDR3 contains 16 residues. Germline V CDR1 and CDR2: SGHRS, YFSETQ. The V gene lost 4 bases and the J gene lost 1 base, with 12 bases spanning the gap. This sample stems from a study of cytomegalovirus exposure and HLA in healthy donors. Study-level points and caveats: As was reported, the HLA-A and HLA-B alleles of most subjects were accurately predicted from TCR beta sequences. Later findings reportedly placed an Asian-associated ancestry cluster below the roughly 660-donor mean for N-insertions. Researchers reported in a later analysis that common viral pathogens appeared linked to several top clusters. Despite most TCR sequences being rare, some public TCRs occurred in many donors.

The PCR made use of 60 Vbeta and 13 Jbeta primers. Only in-frame clones appear in the TCRdb table, and some are missing; sequencing was by immunoSEQ multiplex PCR. The sample records 150,000 to 180,000 clones, around 79% being singletons. This clonotype originated in a man younger than 35 in good health and CMV-seronegative. The sample taken for sequencing was PBMCs. V and J are TRBV5-1 and TRBJ2-6; no reliable D call. CDR3 region: CASSLETGSGANVLTF. In nucleotides, the CDR3 is TGCGCCAGCAGCCTCGAGACCGGGTCTGGGGCCAACGTCCTGACTTTC.